The T cell receptor (beta chain) described here comes from a study of CD8 T cells in ankylosing spondylitis. Study-level results: A TCR beta motif made of 7 to 9 highly homologous variants seemed typical of ankylosing spondylitis blood. Earlier literature documents some of the motif variants in reactive arthritis synovial fluid and blood. Significant enrichment of disease-linked clones was reportedly seen in matched ankylosing spondylitis synovial fluid.

With molecular barcodes, quantitative 5'-RACE was used to make the TCR beta libraries. TCRdb fed the 5' RACE reads into MiXCR, producing one record per CDR3 protein. The repertoire has roughly 350,000 distinct CDR3 sequences, less than 9.5% of them found once; the top ten carry approximately 14%. Of note for this clonotype: The target antigen is unknown.

V lost 1 base and J 8 bases, leaving 15 bases between the germline ends. Looked up from germline, CDR1 is SSHAT and CDR2 is FNYEAQ (reference sequence). The CDR3 extends over 15 amino acids. This clonotype was obtained from a male donor with ankylosing spondylitis. The sample consisted of blood, either unsorted or a sorted T cell fraction (not recorded which). V is TRBV7-7 and J is TRBJ2-1, with no clear D. The CDR3 bases are TGTGCCAGCAGCTTAGACTCAGCCCGGTCCGATGAGCAGTTCTTC. Translating gives CASSLDSARSDEQFF. Complete variable domain (other parts from reference TRBV7-7 and TRBJ2-1): GAGVSQSPRYKVTKRGQDVTLRCDPISSHATLYWYQQALGQGPEFLTYFNYEAQPDKSGLPSDRFSAERPEGSISTLTIQRTEQRDSAMYRCASSLDSARSDEQFFGPGTRLTVL.